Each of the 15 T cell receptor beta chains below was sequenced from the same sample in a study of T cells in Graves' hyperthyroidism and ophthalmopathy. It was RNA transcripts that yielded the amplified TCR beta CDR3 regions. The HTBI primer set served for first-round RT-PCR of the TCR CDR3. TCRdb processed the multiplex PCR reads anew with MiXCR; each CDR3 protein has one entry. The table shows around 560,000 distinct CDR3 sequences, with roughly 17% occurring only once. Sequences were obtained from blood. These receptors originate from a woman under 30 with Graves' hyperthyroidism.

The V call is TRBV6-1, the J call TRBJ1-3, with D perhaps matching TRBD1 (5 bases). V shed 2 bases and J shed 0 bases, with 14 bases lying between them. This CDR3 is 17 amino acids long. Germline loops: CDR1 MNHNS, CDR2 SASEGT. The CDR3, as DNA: TGTGCCAGCAGTGAAATCAGACAGCCTGGCTCTGGAAACACCATATATTTT. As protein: CASSEIRQPGSGNTIYF.

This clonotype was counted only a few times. The CDR3 DNA is TGTGCCAGCAAGGGGCAGGGAGCAACTAATGAAAAACTGTTTTTT. The encoded protein is CASKGQGATNEKLFF. The chain recombines TRBV6-1 with TRBJ1-4; D is possibly TRBD1 (5 bases). This CDR3 is 15 amino acids long. Trimming cost V 7 bases and J 0 bases, with 12 bases left between them. The V gene's germline CDR1 is MNHNS and CDR2 SASEGT.

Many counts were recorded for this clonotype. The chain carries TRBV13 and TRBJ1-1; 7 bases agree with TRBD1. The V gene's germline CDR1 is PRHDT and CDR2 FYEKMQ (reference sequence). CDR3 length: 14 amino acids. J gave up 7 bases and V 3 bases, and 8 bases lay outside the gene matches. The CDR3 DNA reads TGTGCCAGCAGCTTTTCTCAAACAGGGGATGAAGCTTTCTTT. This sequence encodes CASSFSQTGDEAFF.

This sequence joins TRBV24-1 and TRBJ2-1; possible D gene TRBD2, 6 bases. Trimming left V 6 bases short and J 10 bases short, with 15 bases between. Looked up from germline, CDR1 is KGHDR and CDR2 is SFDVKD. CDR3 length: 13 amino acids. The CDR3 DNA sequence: TGTGCCACCAGTCCCTTTAGCGGCGAGGAGCAGTTCTTC. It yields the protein CATSPFSGEEQFF.

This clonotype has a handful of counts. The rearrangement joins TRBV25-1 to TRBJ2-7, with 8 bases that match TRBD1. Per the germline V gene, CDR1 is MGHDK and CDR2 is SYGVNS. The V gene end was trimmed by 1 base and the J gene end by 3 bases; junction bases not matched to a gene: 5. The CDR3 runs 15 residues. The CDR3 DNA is TGTGCCAGCAGTGAATCCGGGACAGGATTCTACGAGCAGTACTTC. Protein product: CASSESGTGFYEQYF.

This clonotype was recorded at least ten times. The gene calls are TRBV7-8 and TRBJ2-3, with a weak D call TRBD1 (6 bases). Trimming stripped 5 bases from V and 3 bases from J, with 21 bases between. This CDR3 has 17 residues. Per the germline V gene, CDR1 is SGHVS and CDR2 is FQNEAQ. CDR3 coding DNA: TGTGCCAGCAGCCATGATAGTGCACAGGGTGGGACAGATACGCAGTATTTT. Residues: CASSHDSAQGGTDTQYF.

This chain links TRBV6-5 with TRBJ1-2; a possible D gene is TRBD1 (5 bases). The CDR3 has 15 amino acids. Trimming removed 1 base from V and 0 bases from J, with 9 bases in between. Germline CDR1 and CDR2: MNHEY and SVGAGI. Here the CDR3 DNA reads TGTGCCAGCAGTTACTTACGGGGACCTAACTATGGCTACACCTTC. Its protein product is CASSYLRGPNYGYTF.

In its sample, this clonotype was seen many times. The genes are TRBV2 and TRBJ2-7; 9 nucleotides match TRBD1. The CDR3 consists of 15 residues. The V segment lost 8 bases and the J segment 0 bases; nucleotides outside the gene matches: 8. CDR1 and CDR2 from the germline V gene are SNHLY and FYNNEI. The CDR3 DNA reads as TGTGCCAGCCCATCGACAGGGGGACTCTCCTACGAGCAGTACTTC. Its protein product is CASPSTGGLSYEQYF.

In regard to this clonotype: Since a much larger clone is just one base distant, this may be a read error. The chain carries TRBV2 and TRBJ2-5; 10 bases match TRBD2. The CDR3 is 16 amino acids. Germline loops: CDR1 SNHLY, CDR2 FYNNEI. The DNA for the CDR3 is TGTGCCAGCAGCACCCCAGCGGGAGGGCTGGTAGAGACCCACTACTTC. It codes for CASSTPAGGLVETHYF.

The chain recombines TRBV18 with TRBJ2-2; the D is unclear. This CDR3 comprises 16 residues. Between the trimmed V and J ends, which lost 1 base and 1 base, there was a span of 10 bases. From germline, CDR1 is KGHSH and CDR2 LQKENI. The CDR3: CASSPRLSENTGELFF. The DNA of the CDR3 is TGTGCCAGCTCACCACGGCTGTCCGAGAACACCGGGGAGCTGTTTTTT. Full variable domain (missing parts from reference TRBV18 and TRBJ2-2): NAGVMQNPRHLVRRRGQEARLRCSPMKGHSHVYWYRQLPEEGLKFMVYLQKENIIDESGMPKERFSAEFPKEGPSILRIQQVVRGDSAAYFCASSPRLSENTGELFFGEGSRLTVL.

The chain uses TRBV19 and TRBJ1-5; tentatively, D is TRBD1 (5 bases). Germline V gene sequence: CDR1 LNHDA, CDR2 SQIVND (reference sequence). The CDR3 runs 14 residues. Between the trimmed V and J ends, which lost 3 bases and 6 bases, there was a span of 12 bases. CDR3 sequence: CASSISREGQPQHF. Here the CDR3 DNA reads TGTGCCAGTAGTATCAGCAGGGAAGGTCAGCCCCAGCATTTT.

CDR3 in amino acids: CASSQELAGVGYNEQFF. The CDR3, as DNA: TGTGCCAGCAGCCAAGAGCTAGCGGGAGTCGGCTACAATGAGCAGTTCTTC. The chain recombines TRBV3-1 with TRBJ2-1; 10 nucleotides line up with TRBD2. From germline, CDR1 is LGHDT and CDR2 YNNKEL (reference sequence). After removal of 0 bases from V and 3 bases from J, the junction contained 5 bases not matched to a gene. The CDR3 spans 17 residues.

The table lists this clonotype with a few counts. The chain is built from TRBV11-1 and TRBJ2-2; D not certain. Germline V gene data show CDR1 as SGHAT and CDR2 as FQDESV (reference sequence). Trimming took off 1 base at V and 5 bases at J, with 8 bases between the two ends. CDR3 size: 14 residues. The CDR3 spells CASSLVTRTGELFF. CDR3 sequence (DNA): TGTGCCAGCAGCTTAGTAACGAGAACCGGGGAGCTGTTTTTT. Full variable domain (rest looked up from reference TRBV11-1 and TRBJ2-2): EAEVAQSPRYKITEKSQAVAFWCDPISGHATLYWYRQILGQGPELLVQFQDESVVDDSQLPKDRFSAERLKGVDSTLKIQPAELGDSAMYLCASSLVTRTGELFFGEGSRLTVL.

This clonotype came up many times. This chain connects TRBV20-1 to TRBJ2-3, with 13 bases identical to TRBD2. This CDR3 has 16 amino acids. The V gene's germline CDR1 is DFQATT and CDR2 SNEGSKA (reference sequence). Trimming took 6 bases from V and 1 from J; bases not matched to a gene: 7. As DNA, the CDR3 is TGCAGTGCGGACGATGGGACTAGCGGGGGCACAGATACGCAGTATTTT. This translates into CSADDGTSGGTDTQYF.

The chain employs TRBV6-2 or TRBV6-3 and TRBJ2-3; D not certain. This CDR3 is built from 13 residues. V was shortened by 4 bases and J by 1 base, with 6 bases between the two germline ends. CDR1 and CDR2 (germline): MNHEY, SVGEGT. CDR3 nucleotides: TGTGCCAGCAGTTTTTTGGGCACAGATACGCAGTATTTT. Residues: CASSFLGTDTQYF.